This T cell receptor beta chain emerged from a study of blood T cell repertoires in COVID-19. Study information: Material from acute and convalescent COVID-19 was sourced from the United States, Italy and Spain.

Sequencing used immunoSEQ multiplex PCR; TCRdb keeps in-frame clones, though not all of them. In the table there are about 200,000 clones, approximately 84% of which are singletons. This CDR3 is built from 15 residues. Deletions cut 4 bases from V and 0 bases from J, with 14 bases between. Germline loops: CDR1 SGHKS, CDR2 YYEKEE (reference sequence). J is TRBJ2-7 and V is TRBV5-5; the D is unclear. The receptor was derived from a woman older than 75 with acute or convalescent COVID-19. Sequenced input: peripheral blood. CDR3 protein: CASSPLTIPSYEQYF. In DNA, the CDR3 is TGTGCCAGCAGCCCGCTAACTATTCCCTCCTACGAGCAGTACTTC.